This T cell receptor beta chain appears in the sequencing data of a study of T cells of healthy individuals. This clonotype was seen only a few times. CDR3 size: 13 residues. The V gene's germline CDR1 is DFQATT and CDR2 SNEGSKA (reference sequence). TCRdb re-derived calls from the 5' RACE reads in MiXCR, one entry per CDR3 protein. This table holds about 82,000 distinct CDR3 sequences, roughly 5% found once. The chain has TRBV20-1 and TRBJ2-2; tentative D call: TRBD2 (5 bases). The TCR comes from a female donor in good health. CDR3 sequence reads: CAATGIYTGELFF. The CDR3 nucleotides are TGCGCCGCGACGGGAATTTACACCGGGGAGCTGTTTTTT.